The rows below give T cell receptor beta chains drawn from one sample of a study of STAT5B mutations in CD4+ large granular lymphocyte leukemia. Clones were read by immunoSEQ multiplex PCR, and TCRdb kept only the in-frame ones, dropping some. The table includes over 45,000 clones, less than 85% detected once. Sample: CD4+ T cells from blood buffy coats. The receptors were gathered from a human donor in good health. The CDR3 runs from the conserved cysteine through the conserved F or W. Each record gives: V gene, clone size, D gene, J gene, CDR3 protein, CDR3 DNA. The D gene is left open where the match is weak. Where a row states a size, it is once, few, many or the class of an expanded clone; other rows omit it.

V: TRBV7-2
size: NA
D: NA
J: TRBJ1-2
CDR3: CASSPYQIEYYGYTF
DNA: TGTGCCAGCAGCCCCTATCAAATCGAGTACTATGGCTACACCTTC

V: TRBV5-1
size: NA
D: NA
J: TRBJ1-1
CDR3: CASSFVGTEAFF
DNA: TGCGCCAGCAGCTTTGTAGGGACTGAAGCTTTCTTT

V: TRBV6-1
size: NA
D: NA
J: TRBJ2-3
CDR3: CASSVTRTDTQYF
DNA: TGTGCCAGCAGTGTGACACGCACAGATACGCAGTATTTT

V: TRBV2
size: NA
D: NA
J: TRBJ2-5
CDR3: CATQETQYF
DNA: TGTGCCACCCAAGAGACCCAGTACTTC

V: TRBV19
size: few
D: NA
J: TRBJ1-6
CDR3: CASNSRLGPLHF
DNA: TGTGCCAGTAACTCCAGGTTGGGACCCCTCCACTTT

V: TRBV6-1
size: NA
D: NA
J: TRBJ2-7
CDR3: CASSEDPGSSYEQYF
DNA: TGTGCCAGCAGTGAAGATCCGGGGAGCTCCTACGAGCAGTACTTC

V: TRBV5-4
size: NA
D: NA
J: TRBJ1-5
CDR3: CASSLGGGVSNQPQHF
DNA: TGTGCCAGCAGCTTAGGAGGGGGAGTCAGCAATCAGCCCCAGCATTTT

V: TRBV6-5
size: NA
D: NA
J: TRBJ2-5
CDR3: CASSYSNFRETQYF
DNA: TGTGCCAGCAGTTACTCGAATTTCCGAGAGACCCAGTACTTC

V: TRBV5-1
size: NA
D: NA
J: TRBJ2-1
CDR3: CASSAGGEYNEQFF
DNA: TGCGCCAGTTCGGCCGGCGGGGAGTACAATGAGCAGTTCTTC

V: TRBV28
size: NA
D: NA
J: TRBJ1-1
CDR3: CASSEGRNTEAFF
DNA: TGTGCCAGCAGTGAAGGGAGAAACACTGAAGCTTTCTTT

V: TRBV28
size: NA
D: NA
J: TRBJ1-1
CDR3: CASLAGDKDTEAFF
DNA: TGTGCCAGCCTGGCGGGAGATAAGGACACTGAAGCTTTCTTT

V: TRBV6-6
size: few
D: NA
J: TRBJ1-1
CDR3: CASSLTEAFF
DNA: TGTGCCAGCAGCCTCACTGAAGCTTTCTTT

V: TRBV6-5
size: few
D: TRBD1
J: TRBJ1-1
CDR3: CASSYSGGAGTEAFF
DNA: TGTGCCAGCAGTTACTCAGGGGGCGCGGGCACTGAAGCTTTCTTT

V: TRBV19
size: once
D: NA
J: TRBJ1-4
CDR3: CASARTSTNEKLFF
DNA: TGTGCCAGTGCTAGGACCTCGACTAATGAAAAACTGTTTTTT

V: TRBV6-6
size: NA
D: NA
J: TRBJ2-2
CDR3: CASSPSWVTELFF
DNA: TGTGCCAGCAGCCCCTCTTGGGTAACGGAGCTGTTTTTT

V: TRBV4-1
size: few
D: NA
J: TRBJ1-1
CDR3: CASSQDGGGNTEAFF
DNA: TGCGCCAGCAGCCAAGACGGAGGGGGGAACACTGAAGCTTTCTTT

V: TRBV19
size: NA
D: NA
J: TRBJ2-6
CDR3: CAGTAVGGANVLTF
DNA: TGTGCCGGGACCGCGGTCGGTGGGGCCAACGTCCTGACTTTC

V: TRBV28
size: NA
D: NA
J: TRBJ1-6
CDR3: CASSPSGAYNSPLHF
DNA: TGTGCCAGCAGTCCCTCGGGGGCCTATAATTCACCCCTCCACTTT

V: TRBV29-1
size: NA
D: TRBD1
J: TRBJ2-4
CDR3: CSAGTGEAGEYF
DNA: TGCAGCGCGGGGACAGGGGAGGCCGGGGAGTACTTC

V: TRBV6-1
size: NA
D: NA
J: TRBJ1-2
CDR3: CASSPTENYGYTF
DNA: TGTGCCAGCAGCCCTACTGAAAACTATGGCTACACCTTC

V: TRBV2
size: NA
D: NA
J: TRBJ2-7
CDR3: CASSAARDALEQYF
DNA: TGTGCCAGCAGTGCTGCCCGGGACGCCCTCGAGCAGTACTTC

V: TRBV5-1
size: NA
D: NA
J: TRBJ2-7
CDR3: CASSFGSGPEQYF
DNA: TGCGCCAGCAGCTTCGGTTCAGGTCCCGAGCAGTACTTC

V: TRBV2
size: few
D: NA
J: TRBJ1-1
CDR3: CASSERQGTTEAFF
DNA: TGTGCCAGCAGTGAACGGCAAGGAACCACTGAAGCTTTCTTT

V: TRBV4-1
size: NA
D: NA
J: TRBJ2-7
CDR3: CASSQDERGRGEQYF
DNA: TGCGCCAGCAGCCAAGACGAGAGGGGGCGGGGGGAGCAGTACTTC

V: TRBV18
size: NA
D: TRBD1
J: TRBJ2-2
CDR3: CASSRQGAFTGELFF
DNA: TGTGCCAGCTCACGACAGGGGGCCTTCACCGGGGAGCTGTTTTTT

V: TRBV2
size: NA
D: NA
J: TRBJ2-2
CDR3: CASSDQGGPLFF
DNA: TGTGCCAGCAGTGATCAGGGTGGACCCCTTTTTTTT

V: TRBV6-1
size: NA
D: NA
J: TRBJ1-5
CDR3: CASSLGGADQPQHF
DNA: TGTGCCAGCAGCCTGGGGGGGGCGGATCAGCCCCAGCATTTT

V: TRBV7-9
size: NA
D: NA
J: TRBJ1-1
CDR3: CASSLAVPGAEAFF
DNA: TGTGCCAGCAGCTTAGCCGTCCCGGGAGCTGAAGCTTTCTTT

V: TRBV6-5
size: few
D: NA
J: TRBJ1-4
CDR3: CASSYTGAVDEKLFF
DNA: TGTGCCAGCAGTTACACGGGGGCCGTTGATGAAAAACTGTTTTTT

V: TRBV29-1
size: once
D: TRBD1
J: TRBJ1-2
CDR3: CSVEVWQGADYTF
DNA: TGCAGCGTTGAGGTCTGGCAGGGGGCGGACTACACCTTC

V: TRBV7-9
size: NA
D: TRBD1
J: TRBJ2-3
CDR3: CASSLASPQGQDTQYF
DNA: TGTGCCAGCAGCTTAGCGTCACCACAGGGGCAAGATACGCAGTATTTT

V: TRBV7-2
size: once
D: TRBD1
J: TRBJ1-5
CDR3: CASSSSATGNQPQHF
DNA: TGTGCCAGCAGCTCGTCCGCGACAGGGAATCAGCCCCAGCATTTT

V: TRBV6-5
size: NA
D: TRBD2
J: TRBJ2-7
CDR3: CASSYQRGEYEQYF
DNA: TGTGCCAGCAGTTACCAGCGGGGGGAGTACGAGCAGTACTTC

V: TRBV11-2
size: NA
D: NA
J: TRBJ2-2
CDR3: CASSPRDSHTGELFF
DNA: TGTGCCAGCAGCCCACGGGACTCGCACACCGGGGAGCTGTTTTTT

V: TRBV5-5
size: NA
D: NA
J: TRBJ2-4
CDR3: CASSLIPGGAGAKNIQYF
DNA: TGTGCCAGCAGCCTGATCCCGGGGGGCGCAGGGGCCAAAAACATTCAGTACTTC

V: TRBV28
size: NA
D: TRBD1
J: TRBJ2-1
CDR3: CASSLTGTESYNEQFF
DNA: TGTGCCAGCAGTTTAACCGGGACAGAGTCCTACAATGAGCAGTTCTTC

V: TRBV19
size: few
D: NA
J: TRBJ1-2
CDR3: CASTPVGGDYGYTF
DNA: TGTGCCAGTACCCCAGTTGGGGGTGACTATGGCTACACCTTC

V: TRBV19
size: NA
D: NA
J: TRBJ1-5
CDR3: CASSIDRVEQPQHF
DNA: TGTGCCAGTAGTATAGACAGGGTAGAGCAGCCCCAGCATTTT

V: TRBV19
size: NA
D: TRBD2
J: TRBJ2-3
CDR3: CASGTRDTDTQYF
DNA: TGTGCCAGCGGGACTAGGGACACAGATACGCAGTATTTT

V: TRBV18
size: few
D: NA
J: TRBJ2-5
CDR3: CASSPRVQETQYF
DNA: TGTGCCAGCTCACCAAGAGTTCAAGAGACCCAGTACTTC

V: TRBV9
size: NA
D: NA
J: TRBJ1-2
CDR3: CASSQDRLYGYTF
DNA: TGTGCCAGCAGCCAAGACAGGCTCTATGGCTACACCTTC

V: TRBV19
size: NA
D: NA
J: TRBJ2-5
CDR3: CASSGQSQETQYF
DNA: TGTGCCAGTAGTGGTCAGTCTCAAGAGACCCAGTACTTC

V: TRBV29-1
size: NA
D: TRBD2
J: TRBJ2-7
CDR3: CSANLAGTYEQYF
DNA: TGCAGCGCGAACCTAGCGGGAACCTACGAGCAGTACTTC

V: TRBV11-3
size: NA
D: TRBD2
J: TRBJ2-5
CDR3: CASSLRTSGETQYF
DNA: TGTGCCAGCAGCCTTAGGACTAGCGGTGAGACCCAGTACTTC

V: TRBV6-5
size: NA
D: NA
J: TRBJ1-2
CDR3: CASRKDWGYTF
DNA: TGTGCCAGCCGGAAGGATTGGGGCTACACCTTC

V: TRBV2
size: NA
D: TRBD1
J: TRBJ1-2
CDR3: CASRDRVLGGYTF
DNA: TGTGCCAGCCGGGACAGGGTTCTGGGTGGCTACACCTTC

V: TRBV5-1
size: NA
D: TRBD1
J: TRBJ2-7
CDR3: CASSSGQGDVEQYF
DNA: TGCGCCAGCAGCTCAGGACAGGGTGACGTCGAGCAGTACTTC

V: TRBV5-6
size: NA
D: TRBD2
J: TRBJ2-2
CDR3: CASSRGDPGELFF
DNA: TGTGCCAGCAGCCGGGGGGACCCCGGGGAGCTGTTTTTT

V: TRBV6-1
size: NA
D: NA
J: TRBJ1-4
CDR3: CASSGQPATNEKLFF
DNA: TGTGCCAGCAGCGGACAGCCCGCAACTAATGAAAAACTGTTTTTT

V: TRBV30
size: few
D: NA
J: TRBJ2-3
CDR3: CAWSVRRPSDTQYF
DNA: TGTGCCTGGAGTGTTCGCAGGCCGAGTGATACGCAGTATTTT

V: TRBV20-1
size: NA
D: NA
J: TRBJ2-5
CDR3: CRVGDGETQYF
DNA: TGCAGAGTGGGGGATGGAGAGACCCAGTACTTC

V: TRBV25-1
size: NA
D: NA
J: TRBJ2-5
CDR3: CASSESRGLETQYF
DNA: TGTGCCAGCAGTGAATCTCGCGGCCTGGAGACCCAGTACTTC

V: TRBV29-1
size: NA
D: NA
J: TRBJ1-1
CDR3: CSASAYTEAFF
DNA: TGCAGCGCCAGTGCCTACACTGAAGCTTTCTTT

V: TRBV6-1
size: once
D: NA
J: TRBJ1-5
CDR3: CASSEEKGGNQPQHF
DNA: TGTGCCAGCAGTGAAGAAAAGGGGGGCAATCAGCCCCAGCATTTT